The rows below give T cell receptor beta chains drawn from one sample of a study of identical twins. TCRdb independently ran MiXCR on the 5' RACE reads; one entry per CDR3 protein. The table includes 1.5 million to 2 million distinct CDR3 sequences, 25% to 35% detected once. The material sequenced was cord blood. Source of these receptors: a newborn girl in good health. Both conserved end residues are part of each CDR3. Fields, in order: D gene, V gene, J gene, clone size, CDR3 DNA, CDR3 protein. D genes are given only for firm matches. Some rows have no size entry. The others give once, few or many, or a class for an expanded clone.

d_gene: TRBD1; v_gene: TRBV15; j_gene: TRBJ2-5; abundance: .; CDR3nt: TGTGCCACCAGCAGTGTCGGGACAGGGGGAGAGACCCAGTACTTC; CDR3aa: CATSSVGTGGETQYF
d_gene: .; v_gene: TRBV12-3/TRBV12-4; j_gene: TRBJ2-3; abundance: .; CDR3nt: TGTGCCAGCAGGGCCTCTGGGGGCGCAGATACGCAGTATTTT; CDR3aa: CASRASGGADTQYF
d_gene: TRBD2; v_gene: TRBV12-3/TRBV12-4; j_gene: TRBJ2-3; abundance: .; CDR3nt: TGTGCCAGCAGTACCACCACAGCGGGGGCAACAGATACGCAGTATTTT; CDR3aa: CASSTTTAGATDTQYF
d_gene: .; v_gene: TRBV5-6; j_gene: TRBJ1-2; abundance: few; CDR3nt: TGTGCCAGCAGCTTGGGTCCAAACTACTATGGCTACACCTTC; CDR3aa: CASSLGPNYYGYTF
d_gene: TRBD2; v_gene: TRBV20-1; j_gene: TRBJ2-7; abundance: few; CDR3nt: TGCAGTGCTAGTAGCTCGAGTAGTGGGGGTAGCGGGAGCTCCTACGAGCAGTACTTC; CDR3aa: CSASSSSSGGSGSSYEQYF
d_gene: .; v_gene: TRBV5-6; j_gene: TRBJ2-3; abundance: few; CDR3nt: TGTGCCAGCAGCTTATTAGGACCCCTCACAGATACGCAGTATTTT; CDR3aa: CASSLLGPLTDTQYF
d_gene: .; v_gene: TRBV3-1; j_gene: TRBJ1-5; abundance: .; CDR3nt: TGTGCCAGCAGCCAAGAGGGGGACCAGCATTTT; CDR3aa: CASSQEGDQHF
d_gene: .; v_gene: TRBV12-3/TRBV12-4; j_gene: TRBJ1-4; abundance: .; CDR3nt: TGTGCCACCGATTCGGGAGTAGCTGAAAAACTGTTTTTT; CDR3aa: CATDSGVAEKLFF
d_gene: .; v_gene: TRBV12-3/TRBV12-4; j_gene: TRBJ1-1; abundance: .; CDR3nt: TGTGCCAGCAGTTTCGTGGGTAGGACAGAGTTTGCTTTCTTT; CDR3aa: CASSFVGRTEFAFF
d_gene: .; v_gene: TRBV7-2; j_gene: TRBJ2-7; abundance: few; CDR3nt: TGTGCCAGCAGCTTGACCAGACTAGAGCCCGAGCAGTACTTC; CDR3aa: CASSLTRLEPEQYF
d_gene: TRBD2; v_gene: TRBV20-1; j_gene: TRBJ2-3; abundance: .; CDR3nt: TGCAGTGCTGAAGGTCCGACTAGCGGGAGGGTCGATACGCAGTATTTT; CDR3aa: CSAEGPTSGRVDTQYF
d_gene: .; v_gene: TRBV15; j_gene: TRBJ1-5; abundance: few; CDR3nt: TGTGCCACCAGCAGTGAGATACGGAGTCAGCCCCAGCATTTT; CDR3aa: CATSSEIRSQPQHF
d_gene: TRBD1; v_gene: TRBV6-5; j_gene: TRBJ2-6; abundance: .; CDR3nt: TGTGCCAGCAGTCGACAGGGCTCCCGGGCCAACGTCCTGACTTTC; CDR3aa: CASSRQGSRANVLTF
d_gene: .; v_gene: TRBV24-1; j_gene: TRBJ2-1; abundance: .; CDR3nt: TGTGCCACCAGCGGTTGGACCGTTCCAACCTACAATGAGCAGTTCTTC; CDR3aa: CATSGWTVPTYNEQFF
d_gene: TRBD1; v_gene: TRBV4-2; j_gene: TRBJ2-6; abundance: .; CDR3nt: TGTGCCAGCAGCATGGGGACAGGGTTAACCGGGGCCAGCGTCCTGACTTTC; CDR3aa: CASSMGTGLTGASVLTF
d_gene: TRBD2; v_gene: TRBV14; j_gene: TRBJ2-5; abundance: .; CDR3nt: TGTGCCAGCAGCACCGGGACTAGGTATTCCGAGACCCAGTACTTC; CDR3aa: CASSTGTRYSETQYF
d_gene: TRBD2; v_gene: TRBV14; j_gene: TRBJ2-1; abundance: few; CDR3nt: TGTGCCAGCACCCGACTGGGAGCGGGAGTATCGAATGAGCAGTTCTTC; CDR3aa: CASTRLGAGVSNEQFF
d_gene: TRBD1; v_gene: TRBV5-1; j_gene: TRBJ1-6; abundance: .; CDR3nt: TGCGCCGGCAGCATACAGGGGTCTGAATCACCCCTCCACTTT; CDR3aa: CAGSIQGSESPLHF
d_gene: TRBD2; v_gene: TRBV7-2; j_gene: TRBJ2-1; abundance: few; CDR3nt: TGTGCCAGCAGCTTATCTAGCGGGGGACACAATGAGCAGTTCTTC; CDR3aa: CASSLSSGGHNEQFF
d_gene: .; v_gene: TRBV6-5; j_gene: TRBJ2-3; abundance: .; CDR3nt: TGTGCCAGCAGTTACTCGATTCGAGATGCGCAGTATTTT; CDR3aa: CASSYSIRDAQYF
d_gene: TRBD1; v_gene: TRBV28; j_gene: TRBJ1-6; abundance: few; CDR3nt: TGTGCCACTGACAGGGTCGGGTCACCCCTCCACTTT; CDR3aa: CATDRVGSPLHF
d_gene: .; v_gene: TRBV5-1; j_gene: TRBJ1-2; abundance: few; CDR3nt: TGCGCCAGCAGCTTGTCAATGACAACCTATGGCTACACCTTC; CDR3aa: CASSLSMTTYGYTF
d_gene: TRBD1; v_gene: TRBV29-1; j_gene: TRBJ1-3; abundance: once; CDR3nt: TGCAGCGCCCAGGACAGGGCTGGAAACACCATATATTTT; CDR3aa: CSAQDRAGNTIYF
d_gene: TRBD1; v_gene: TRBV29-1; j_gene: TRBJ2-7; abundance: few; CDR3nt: TGCAGCGTTGAAGCGACAGGGGGCGACGAGCAGTACTTC; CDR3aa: CSVEATGGDEQYF
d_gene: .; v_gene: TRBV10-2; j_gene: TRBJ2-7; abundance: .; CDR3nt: TGCGCCAGCAGGGCCGGGACCGATCCCTACGAGCAGTACTTC; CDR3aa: CASRAGTDPYEQYF
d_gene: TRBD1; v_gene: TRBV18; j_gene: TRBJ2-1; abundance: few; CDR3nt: TGTGCCAGCTCGCCGATGACAGGGACCTACAATGAGCAGTTCTTC; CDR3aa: CASSPMTGTYNEQFF
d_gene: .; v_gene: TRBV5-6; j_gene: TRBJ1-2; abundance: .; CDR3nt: TGTGCCAGTAGCTTGTGGACGGGAAGGTATTACACCTTC; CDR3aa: CASSLWTGRYYTF
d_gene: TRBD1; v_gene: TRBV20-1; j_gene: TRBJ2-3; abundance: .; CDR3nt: TGCAGTGCTAGAGATGAGGACAGGGGTACGCAGTATTTT; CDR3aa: CSARDEDRGTQYF
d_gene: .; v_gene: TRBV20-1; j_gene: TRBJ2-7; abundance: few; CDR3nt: TGCAGTGCTCCTCAACAGGGAACCTACGAGCAGTACTTC; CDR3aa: CSAPQQGTYEQYF
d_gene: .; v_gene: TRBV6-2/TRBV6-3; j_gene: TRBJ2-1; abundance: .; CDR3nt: TGTGCCAGCAGTTACGCGGGGGCTCCGGGGGACAATGAGCAGTTCTTC; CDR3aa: CASSYAGAPGDNEQFF
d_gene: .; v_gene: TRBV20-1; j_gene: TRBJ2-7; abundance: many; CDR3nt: TGCAGTGCTAGAGATCCAAGTGACGAGCAGTACTTC; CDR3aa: CSARDPSDEQYF
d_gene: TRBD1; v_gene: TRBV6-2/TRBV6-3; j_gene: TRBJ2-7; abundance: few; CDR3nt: TGTGCCAGCAGTTACCCTCCGGGACAGGGGGGCTACGAGCAGTACTTC; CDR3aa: CASSYPPGQGGYEQYF
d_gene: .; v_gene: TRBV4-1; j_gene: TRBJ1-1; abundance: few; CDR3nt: TGCGCCAGCAGCCCCCCGCTAAACTTTGAGGCAGGGCGAATATTCACTGAAGCTTTCTTT; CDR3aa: CASSPPLNFEAGRIFTEAFF
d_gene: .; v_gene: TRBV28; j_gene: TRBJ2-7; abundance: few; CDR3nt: TGTGCCAGCAGCTTAGGACTCACGTACAATGAGCAGTACTTC; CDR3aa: CASSLGLTYNEQYF